This TCR beta chain emerged from a study of blood T cell repertoires in COVID-19. Original processing methods: From reference gene primer amplification, estimates of nucleated cell counts were derived. Measured with immunoSEQ multiplex PCR; TCRdb has only the in-frame clones, and not every one. That table supplies the V and J calls and clone size; D and trimming were determined from the DNA. The table has about 170,000 clones, about 86% seen once. Between the trimmed V and J ends, which lost 1 base and 2 bases, there was a span of 8 bases. In germline, CDR1 is SGHTA, CDR2 FQGNSA. The CDR3 extends over 14 amino acids.

Source material: peripheral blood. The chain is built from TRBV7-2 and TRBJ1-2, with D perhaps matching TRBD1 (5 bases). This receptor was taken from a man aged 18 to 30 with active or convalescent COVID-19. The CDR3 coding sequence is TGTGCCAGCAGCTTAGTTCAGGGAAACTATGGCTACACCTTC. This sequence encodes CASSLVQGNYGYTF.